This T cell receptor (beta chain) comes out of a study of blood T cell repertoires in COVID-19. Here immunoSEQ multiplex PCR was the method, and the copy in TCRdb shows in-frame clones only, minus some. This sample has roughly 400,000 clones, with about 90% found just once. Before being deemed recovered, Cohort 3 donors had two negative PCRs, clearance, or symptom resolution. A remark on this clone: Other DNA variants within this sample encode the same CDR3.

The TCR sequence derives from a young man who had recovered from COVID-19. Sample: PBMCs or T cells enriched from blood (not recorded which).

This chain's CDR3 is CASSFNMNTEAFF. DNA of the CDR3: TGTGCCAGCAGCTTTAATATGAACACTGAAGCTTTCTTT. This chain uses TRBV7-3 with TRBJ1-1; D is uncertain. From germline, CDR1 is SGHTA and CDR2 FQGTGA. The CDR3 spans 13 residues. Deletions cut 3 bases from V and 0 bases from J, with 5 bases between. The variable domain in full, completed from reference TRBV7-3 and TRBJ1-1, reads GAGVSQTPSNKVTEKGKYVELRCDPISGHTALYWYRQSLGQGPEFLIYFQGTGAADDSGLPNDRFFAVRPEGSVSTLKIQRTERGDSAVYLCASSFNMNTEAFFGQGTRLTVV.